This is a list of T cell receptor beta chains from one sample in a study of cytomegalovirus exposure and HLA in healthy donors. The method was immunoSEQ multiplex PCR; TCRdb's version includes in-frame clones alone and lacks a portion of them. The sample carries about 120,000 clones, 81% recorded once. Sequenced: PBMCs. Receptor source: a woman aged 40 to 50 in good health and CMV-seronegative. Each CDR3 is given with its conserved first and last residue. Fields, in order: CDR3 DNA, CDR3 protein, CDR3 length, D gene, J gene, clone size, V gene. D genes are given only for firm matches. Clone sizes are given selectively: once, few, many, or a class where the clone is expanded.

CDR3 DNA: TGCGCCAGCAGTGAGGCACAGGTCGCAGATACGCAGTATTTT
CDR3 protein: CASSEAQVADTQYF
CDR3 length: 14
D gene: NA
J gene: TRBJ2-3
clone size: NA
V gene: TRBV10-1

CDR3 DNA: TGTGCCAGCAGTTCTAGAGATGGCGGGACGAGCACAGATACGCAGTATTTT
CDR3 protein: CASSSRDGGTSTDTQYF
CDR3 length: 17
D gene: NA
J gene: TRBJ2-3
clone size: NA
V gene: TRBV28

CDR3 DNA: TGTGCCAGTAGACCACAGGGGAATCAGCCCCAGCATTTT
CDR3 protein: CASRPQGNQPQHF
CDR3 length: 13
D gene: TRBD1
J gene: TRBJ1-5
clone size: NA
V gene: TRBV19

CDR3 DNA: TGTGCCAGCTCCTCTCCGGGCCCCCTGAGGGCCTACACCTTC
CDR3 protein: CASSSPGPLRAYTF
CDR3 length: 14
D gene: NA
J gene: TRBJ1-2
clone size: NA
V gene: TRBV19

CDR3 DNA: TGCAGCGTCGAGGGGGACACTGAAGCTTTCTTT
CDR3 protein: CSVEGDTEAFF
CDR3 length: 11
D gene: NA
J gene: TRBJ1-1
clone size: NA
V gene: TRBV29-1

CDR3 DNA: TGTGCCAGCAGCTTGGCCGGGGGTAGCTCCTACAATGAGCAGTTCTTC
CDR3 protein: CASSLAGGSSYNEQFF
CDR3 length: 16
D gene: NA
J gene: TRBJ2-1
clone size: NA
V gene: TRBV5-6

CDR3 DNA: TGTGCCTGGAGTCCGGACAGGGATTACACTGAAGCTTTCTTT
CDR3 protein: CAWSPDRDYTEAFF
CDR3 length: 14
D gene: TRBD1
J gene: TRBJ1-1
clone size: NA
V gene: TRBV30

CDR3 DNA: TGTGCCAGCAGTTTTTTTCCGACAGGGGGCAGTGAAAAACTGTTTTTT
CDR3 protein: CASSFFPTGGSEKLFF
CDR3 length: 16
D gene: TRBD1
J gene: TRBJ1-4
clone size: NA
V gene: TRBV27

CDR3 DNA: TGCGCCAGCAGCCAAGGGGGCGGGGGTCCTCCCTACGAGCAGTACTTC
CDR3 protein: CASSQGGGGPPYEQYF
CDR3 length: 16
D gene: TRBD2
J gene: TRBJ2-7
clone size: NA
V gene: TRBV4-1

CDR3 DNA: TGTGCCTGGAGTCGGCTCTTACCTCTTAGGAGGGACACTGAAGCTTTCTTT
CDR3 protein: CAWSRLLPLRRDTEAFF
CDR3 length: 17
D gene: NA
J gene: TRBJ1-1
clone size: few
V gene: TRBV30

CDR3 DNA: TGTGCCAGCAGGCCTACAGATTTGACGGGGGAGCCCCAGCATTTT
CDR3 protein: CASRPTDLTGEPQHF
CDR3 length: 15
D gene: NA
J gene: TRBJ1-5
clone size: NA
V gene: TRBV2

CDR3 DNA: TGCGCCAGCAGCCAAGGGGGACTAGCGGGGGTAGATACGCAGTATTTT
CDR3 protein: CASSQGGLAGVDTQYF
CDR3 length: 16
D gene: TRBD2
J gene: TRBJ2-3
clone size: NA
V gene: TRBV4-1

CDR3 DNA: TGTGCCAGCAGCTTCACCCTAGCGGGGACAGATACGCAGTATTTT
CDR3 protein: CASSFTLAGTDTQYF
CDR3 length: 15
D gene: TRBD2
J gene: TRBJ2-3
clone size: NA
V gene: TRBV5-4

CDR3 DNA: TGTGCCAGCAGCCAAGGCATTATTTGGACTAGCGCGGGCACAGATACGCAGTATTTT
CDR3 protein: CASSQGIIWTSAGTDTQYF
CDR3 length: 19
D gene: TRBD2
J gene: TRBJ2-3
clone size: NA
V gene: TRBV4-2

CDR3 DNA: TGTGCCATCAGTGATGGCGGGAGAGTAACCACAGATACGCAGTATTTT
CDR3 protein: CAISDGGRVTTDTQYF
CDR3 length: 16
D gene: TRBD2
J gene: TRBJ2-3
clone size: NA
V gene: TRBV10-3

CDR3 DNA: TGCGCCAGCAGCTCTAGCGGGGGGGCATTTACGCAGTATTTT
CDR3 protein: CASSSSGGAFTQYF
CDR3 length: 14
D gene: TRBD2
J gene: TRBJ2-3
clone size: medium-sized
V gene: TRBV10-2

CDR3 DNA: TGTGCCAGCAGCCGACGGACAGGGAACTTCCTAAACACTGAAGCTTTCTTT
CDR3 protein: CASSRRTGNFLNTEAFF
CDR3 length: 17
D gene: TRBD1
J gene: TRBJ1-1
clone size: NA
V gene: TRBV5-6

CDR3 DNA: TGTTCCAGCAGCTTCGGGACAGGGCTCTATGGCTACACCTTC
CDR3 protein: CSSSFGTGLYGYTF
CDR3 length: 14
D gene: TRBD1
J gene: TRBJ1-2
clone size: NA
V gene: TRBV7-9

CDR3 DNA: TGTGCCAGCTCACGGAGCGACTATGGCTACACCTTC
CDR3 protein: CASSRSDYGYTF
CDR3 length: 12
D gene: NA
J gene: TRBJ1-2
clone size: NA
V gene: TRBV18

CDR3 DNA: TGCGCCAGCAGCTTGGTCTTATCGAGTGAGCAGTACTTC
CDR3 protein: CASSLVLSSEQYF
CDR3 length: 13
D gene: NA
J gene: TRBJ2-7
clone size: NA
V gene: TRBV5-1

CDR3 DNA: TGTGCCAGCAGTGAGGGCCGAAACACCGGGGAGCTGTTTTTT
CDR3 protein: CASSEGRNTGELFF
CDR3 length: 14
D gene: NA
J gene: TRBJ2-2
clone size: few
V gene: TRBV2

CDR3 DNA: TGTGCCAGCAGTGGACAGCCCAGGGAGGAAAAACTGTTTTTT
CDR3 protein: CASSGQPREEKLFF
CDR3 length: 14
D gene: NA
J gene: TRBJ1-4
clone size: once
V gene: TRBV28

CDR3 DNA: TGTGCCAGCAGGACGGGGGTAGCGGGGTCCTACGAGCAGTACTTC
CDR3 protein: CASRTGVAGSYEQYF
CDR3 length: 15
D gene: TRBD2
J gene: TRBJ2-7
clone size: few
V gene: TRBV6-5

CDR3 DNA: TGTGCCAGCAGCTTCTCCGGGGGGGCCTACAATGAGCAGTTCTTC
CDR3 protein: CASSFSGGAYNEQFF
CDR3 length: 15
D gene: TRBD2
J gene: TRBJ2-1
clone size: NA
V gene: TRBV5-4

CDR3 DNA: TGTGCCAGCAGCTTAGCTACAGGGTCTTCGGCCCTCCACTTT
CDR3 protein: CASSLATGSSALHF
CDR3 length: 14
D gene: NA
J gene: TRBJ1-6
clone size: NA
V gene: TRBV7-2

CDR3 DNA: TGTGCCAGCAGCTCTTACGGGACTAGCACAGATACGCAGTATTTT
CDR3 protein: CASSSYGTSTDTQYF
CDR3 length: 15
D gene: NA
J gene: TRBJ2-3
clone size: NA
V gene: TRBV13

CDR3 DNA: TGCGCCAGCAGCTTCGACAGGGGGACTCAAGAGACCCAGTACTTC
CDR3 protein: CASSFDRGTQETQYF
CDR3 length: 15
D gene: TRBD1
J gene: TRBJ2-5
clone size: NA
V gene: TRBV5-1

CDR3 DNA: TGTGCCAGTACACAGATTGGGAATCAGCCCCAGCATTTT
CDR3 protein: CASTQIGNQPQHF
CDR3 length: 13
D gene: NA
J gene: TRBJ1-5
clone size: NA
V gene: TRBV19